This T cell receptor (beta chain) was profiled in a study of T cell changes during pregnancy in multiple sclerosis. TCRdb's table, derived via immunoSEQ multiplex PCR, lists solely in-frame clones and lacks some. The sample carries 50,000 or so clones, almost 95% recorded once. Germline V lookup: CDR1 LNHNV, CDR2 YYDKDF (reference sequence). CDR3 length: 13 amino acids. Trimming stripped 4 bases from V and 4 bases from J, with 10 bases between. V is TRBV15 and J is TRBJ1-1, with a tentative D call TRBD1 (6 bases). This sample comprised peripheral blood, obtained in the third trimester of pregnancy. The clonotype was recovered from a female donor with multiple sclerosis, enrolled in a pregnancy study. The CDR3 region has the DNA TGTGCCACCAGCACCAGGGGTTTCACTGAAGCTTTCTTT. Translation: CATSTRGFTEAFF.